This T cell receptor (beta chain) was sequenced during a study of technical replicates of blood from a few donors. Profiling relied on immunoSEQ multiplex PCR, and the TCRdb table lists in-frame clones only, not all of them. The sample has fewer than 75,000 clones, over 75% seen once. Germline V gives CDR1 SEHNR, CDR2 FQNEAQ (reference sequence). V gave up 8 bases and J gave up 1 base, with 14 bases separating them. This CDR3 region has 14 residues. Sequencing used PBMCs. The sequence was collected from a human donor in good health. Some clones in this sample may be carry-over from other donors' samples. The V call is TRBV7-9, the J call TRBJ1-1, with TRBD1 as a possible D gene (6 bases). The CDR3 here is CASRGGHSNTEAFF. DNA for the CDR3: TGTGCCAGCCGGGGGGGACATTCGAACACTGAAGCTTTCTTT.